A single sample is the source of the 5 T cell receptor beta chains below, sequenced in a study of cytomegalovirus exposure and HLA in healthy donors. This PCR relied on a set of 60 Vbeta primers and 13 Jbeta primers. Profiled with immunoSEQ multiplex PCR; TCRdb holds only in-frame clones, not every one. The table lists about 140,000 clones, 61% of them singletons. The sample taken for sequencing was PBMCs. The source of these receptors is a male donor in good health and CMV-seronegative.

The chain combines TRBV18 with TRBJ2-2; D possibly corresponds to TRBD1 (5 bases). This CDR3 spans 14 amino acids. V was trimmed by 3 bases and J by 4 bases, leaving 9 bases between them. The germline CDR1 and CDR2 sequences are KGHSH and LQKENI. As DNA, the CDR3 is TGTGCCAGCTCACCTGACCAGGGCACCGGGGAGCTGTTTTTT. It is translated as CASSPDQGTGELFF.

The V and J genes are TRBV5-4 and TRBJ1-2; 7 bases fit TRBD1. There are 15 residues in the CDR3. The V and J ends lost 5 bases and 4 bases, in that order; junction bases with no gene match: 11. The germline V gene has CDR1 SGHNT and CDR2 YYREEE (reference sequence). The CDR3 DNA sequence: TGTGCCAGCAGTTTTGATGGGACAGCTGGCTATGGCTACACCTTC. This encodes CASSFDGTAGYGYTF.

This clone was observed once. J is TRBJ2-2 and V is TRBV9, with TRBD1 matching 9 bases. V shed 3 bases, J shed 7 bases, and the junction held 7 bases outside the gene matches. CDR3 size: 15 residues. Germline V gene sequence: CDR1 SGDLS, CDR2 YYNGEE. CDR3 loop: CASSGGGQGDGELFF. DNA of the CDR3: TGTGCCAGCAGCGGAGGGGGACAGGGCGACGGGGAGCTGTTTTTT.

CDR3 DNA: TGTGCCAGCAGCTTAGGCCTAGGGGAATTAGCCAAAAACATTCAGTACTTC. This encodes CASSLGLGELAKNIQYF. The J gene is TRBJ2-4, the V gene TRBV13; TRBD1 might be the D (5 bases). V lost 0 bases to trimming and J lost 0 bases, with 12 bases between them. The CDR3 has 17 amino acids. Germline CDR1 reads PRHDT; CDR2 reads FYEKMQ (reference sequence).

This clone has a handful of counts. The gene calls are TRBV6-1 and TRBJ1-1; TRBD1 might be the D (5 bases). The ends were cut back, 2 bases at V and 7 bases at J, with 8 bases in the middle. CDR1 and CDR2 (germline): MNHNS, SASEGT. CDR3 length: 12 residues. The CDR3 DNA reads TGTGCCAGCAGTGAATACAGGTTTGAAGCTTTCTTT. Protein product: CASSEYRFEAFF.